The 26 T cell receptor beta chains below were found in one sample sequenced in a study of tumor-infiltrating lymphocytes in primary liver carcinoma (dated by TCRdb to about 2017). Without any cell sorting, total RNA and DNA were co-extracted from about 20-30 mg of bulk tissue using the AllPrep DNA/RNA mini kit. Sequencer: Illumina HiSeq 2500. A constant-region primer and ProtoScript II reverse transcriptase were used to reverse-transcribe TCRbeta-specific cDNA from roughly 0.55 ug total RNA. The TCRbeta libraries were prepared through three rounds of nested multiplex PCR following a slightly modified ARM-PCR procedure. The first two PCR rounds used multiplex TRBV1-TRBV30 forward primers with a Cbeta reverse primer, each for 10 cycles. In TCRdb, the public reads were trimmed at Q25 with fastp and aligned with MiXCR, with productive beta chains retained. Every distinct CDR3 protein forms one entry, paired with its most common genes and DNA. The sample table shows more than 70,000 distinct CDR3 sequences, and roughly 71% are seen once. The top ten constitute about 26% of the sample.

The sample was tumor-adjacent normal liver tissue. The receptors here all came from a man aged 35 to 55 with primary liver carcinoma and hepatitis B virus infection.

This clonotype was detected many times. The chain joins TRBV6-2 or TRBV6-3 to TRBJ2-7, with 9 nucleotides matching TRBD2. This CDR3 is 15 amino acids long. Germline V gene lookup returns CDR1 MNHEY and CDR2 SVGEGT. Trimming cost V 0 bases and J 3 bases; bases outside gene matches: 3. CDR3 DNA: TGTGCCAGCAGTTACTCCCCTAGCGGGGACTACGAGCAGTACTTC. This gives the protein CASSYSPSGDYEQYF.

This clonotype was seen just once. Germline and junction disagree at one end, which may indicate a read error. The V and J genes are TRBV4-2 and TRBJ2-7, with 9 bases aligning to TRBD1. The germline V gene has CDR1 LGHNA and CDR2 YNFKEQ. This CDR3 contains 15 residues. CDR3 coding DNA: TGTGCCAGCATCCAAGACACAGGGGGCATGAATGAGCAGTACTTC. It codes for CASIQDTGGMNEQYF.

This clonotype is medium-sized in the sample. The chain combines TRBV11-2 with TRBJ2-1; 7 nucleotides match TRBD1. With 4 bases clipped from V and 5 bases from J, the junction kept 5 bases outside the gene matches. Germline-derived CDR1 and CDR2 are SGHAT and FQNNGV. This CDR3 has 14 amino acids. The CDR3: CASSSQGEHNEQFF. DNA of the CDR3: TGTGCCAGCAGCTCTCAGGGGGAACACAATGAGCAGTTCTTC.

This clonotype was seen a few times. Being one base from a much bigger clone, this may be a read error. The chain joins TRBV5-6 to TRBJ2-3; 12 positions match TRBD1. The germline CDR1 and CDR2 sequences are SGHDT and YYEEEE. The CDR3 sequence is 14 residues long. This chain's CDR3 is CTSSDGTGGNTQYF. The CDR3 bases are TGTACCAGCAGCGACGGGACAGGGGGCAATACGCAGTATTTT. Full variable domain (missing parts from reference TRBV5-6 and TRBJ2-3): DAGVTQSPTHLIKTRGQQVTLRCSPKSGHDTVSWYQQALGQGPQFIFQYYEEEERQRGNFPDRFSGHQFPNYSSELNVNALLLGDSALYLCTSSDGTGGNTQYFGPGTRLTVL.

Concerning this clonotype: The junction shows a germline mismatch at one end, possibly a read error. This chain uses TRBV29-1 with TRBJ2-7; D not resolved. The CDR3 totals 11 residues. Germline V lookup: CDR1 SQVTM, CDR2 ANQGSEA. CDR3 protein: CSVPRSGEQYF. The CDR3 DNA follows: TGCAGCGTTCCCAGATCCGGCGAGCAGTATTTC.

As concerns this clonotype: The junction differs from germline at one of its ends, possibly a read error. The J gene is TRBJ2-5, the V gene TRBV2, with TRBD2 matching over 7 bases. Germline loops: CDR1 SNHLY, CDR2 FYNNEI. This CDR3 region has 13 residues. This chain's CDR3 is CDSMNAGEKTQYF. The CDR3 DNA follows: TGTGACAGCATGAATGCGGGAGAAAAGACCCAGTACTTC.

In regard to this clonotype: At one end the junction does not follow the germline gene, possibly because of a read error. The rearrangement joins TRBV4-2 to TRBJ2-7, with 9 bases aligning to TRBD2. Germline assignment: CDR1 LGHNA and CDR2 YNFKEQ. This CDR3 spans 16 amino acids. In DNA, the CDR3 is TGTGCCGGCATCCAAGCGGCTAGCGGGGTTTCCTACGAGCGGTACTTC. As protein: CAGIQAASGVSYERYF.

As to this clonotype: This may be a read error, as it is one base from a much larger clone. V gene TRBV5-4 combines with J gene TRBJ2-5, with D perhaps given as TRBD1 or TRBD2 (5 bases each). Trimming removed 3 bases at V and 5 bases at J, with 17 bases between. Germline-derived CDR1 and CDR2 are SGHNT and YYREEE (reference sequence). CDR3 length: 15 residues. The CDR3: CASSSLTGRGETQYF. For the CDR3, the DNA is TGTGCCAGCAGCTCGCTAACGGGAAGGGGCGAGACCCAGTACTTC.

A remark on this clonotype: One junction end disagrees with the germline gene, perhaps due to a read error. The chain couples TRBV12-3 or TRBV12-4 to TRBJ2-2; 9 positions match TRBD2. The length of the CDR3 is 17 residues. As DNA, the CDR3 is TGTGTCAGCACTTTAGCGTTGGCGGGAGGGCCGTCCGGGGAGCTCTTTTTT. Amino acids: CVSTLALAGGPSGELFF.

The J gene is TRBJ2-3, the V gene TRBV7-3, with a tentative D call TRBD2 (6 bases). This CDR3 contains 15 residues. Germline CDR1 reads SGHTA; CDR2 reads FQGTGA. V lost 5 bases to trimming and J lost 3 bases, with 15 bases between them. The CDR3 region has the DNA TGTGCCAGCAGCGACACTGGGGGGAGGACAGATACGCAGTATTTT. Amino acids: CASSDTGGRTDTQYF.

With regard to this clonotype: A much larger clone differs from this one at a single base, so this may be a read error. This rearrangement joins TRBV5-1 to TRBJ2-1; tentative D call: TRBD2 (5 bases). Trimming removed 2 bases at V and 6 bases at J, with 15 bases between. The germline V gene encodes CDR1 SGHRS and CDR2 YFSETQ. This CDR3 is 15 amino acids long. The CDR3 reads CASSFGAGGGNEQFF. The CDR3 region has the DNA TGCGCCAGCAGCTTTGGAGCTGGCGGAGGCAATGAGCAGTTCTTC.

In its sample, this clonotype was seen a few times. The CDR3 sequence is CSAGFRVGEQFF. CDR3 DNA: TGCAGCGCTGGATTTAGGGTTGGGGAGCAGTTCTTC. The genes are TRBV29-1 and TRBJ2-1; no clear D gene. Trimming stripped 7 bases from V and 10 bases from J, with 17 bases between. The CDR3 has 12 amino acids. Germline V CDR1 and CDR2: SQVTM, ANQGSEA.

There are many counts of this clonotype. This rearrangement joins TRBV29-1 to TRBJ2-7, with TRBD2 matching 9 bases. Germline V gene sequence: CDR1 SQVTM, CDR2 ANQGSEA. CDR3 length: 13 amino acids. The ends lost 6 bases at V and 7 bases at J; junction bases unmatched: 10. The CDR3 DNA reads TGCAGCGTCGCCTTAGCGGGAGTAAGGGAGCAGTACTTC. Translating it yields CSVALAGVREQYF.

For this clonotype: A read error may produce the germline difference seen at one junction end. The V and J genes are TRBV7-8 and TRBJ2-1; tentative D call: TRBD1 (6 bases). In germline, CDR1 is SGHVS, CDR2 FQNEAQ. The CDR3 sequence is 18 residues long. In DNA form, the CDR3 reads TGTACCAGCAGCCCGCTTGGGGGCTCAACGGTCTCCTACAATGAGCAGTTCTTC. As protein: CTSSPLGGSTVSYNEQFF.

CDR3 protein: CAWSISETQYF. CDR3 nucleotide sequence: TGTGCCTGGAGTATTTCAGAGACCCAGTACTTC. The chain joins TRBV30 to TRBJ2-5; D ambiguous. V lost 2 bases and J 4 bases, leaving 5 bases between the germline ends. This CDR3 has 11 amino acids. CDR1 and CDR2 (germline): GTSNPN, SVGIG (reference sequence).

Details on this clonotype: The junction and the germline gene differ at one end; a read error may be behind it. The genes are TRBV6-5 and TRBJ1-2; 7 bases agree with TRBD1. The germline V gene has CDR1 MNHEY and CDR2 SVGAGI. The CDR3 is 13 residues long. In nucleotides, the CDR3 is TGTGCCAGCAGTCAGAGACAGGGTTTCGGCTATACCTTC. Protein: CASSQRQGFGYTF.

Concerning this clonotype itself: At one boundary the junction diverges from the germline segment, which might be a read error. The rearrangement joins TRBV6-1 to TRBJ1-5, with TRBD1 matching 7 bases. Germline CDR1 MNHNS, CDR2 SASEGT. This CDR3 region has 16 residues. CDR3 protein: CASSEGGGESNQHQHF. The CDR3 region has the DNA TGTGCCAGCAGTGAAGGAGGGGGCGAGAGCAATCAGCACCAGCATTTT.

With respect to this clonotype: Compared with germline, one end of the junction differs, possibly owing to a read error. The chain links TRBV5-4 to TRBJ2-1; 15 nucleotides match TRBD2. The CDR3 length is 16 residues. CDR1 SGHNT and CDR2 YYREEE come from the germline V gene (reference sequence). CDR3 sequence (DNA): TGTGCCAGCAGCCCGAGGGGACTAGCGGGAGGCAGTGAGCACTTCTTC. The encoded protein is CASSPRGLAGGSEHFF.

In the case of this clonotype: The junction departs from germline at one end; a sequencing error may be responsible. The rearrangement joins TRBV6-5 to TRBJ2-7; possibly TRBD1 for D (6 bases). This CDR3 is 17 amino acids long. Germline V gene sequence: CDR1 MNHEY, CDR2 SVGAGI. CDR3 residues: CANSYQEPAGDSHEQYF. As DNA, the CDR3 is TGTGCCAACAGTTACCAGGAGCCTGCAGGGGATTCCCACGAGCAGTACTTC.

This clonotype was counted many times. V is TRBV6-6 and J is TRBJ2-7; TRBD2 agrees at 13 bases. CDR1 MNHNY and CDR2 SVGAGI come from the germline V gene (reference sequence). The CDR3 runs 14 residues. After removal of 6 bases from V and 6 bases from J, the junction contained 5 bases not matched to a gene. CDR3 nucleotides: TGTGCCAGCAGACTAGCGGGAGGGCCTAGCGAGCAGTACTTC. Translation: CASRLAGGPSEQYF.

This chain links TRBV6-1 with TRBJ2-7, with D maybe TRBD2 (6 bases). Germline CDR1 reads MNHNS; CDR2 reads SASEGT. V dropped 4 bases and J dropped 3 bases, with 13 bases sitting between them. CDR3 size: 14 residues. Here the CDR3 DNA reads TGTGCCAGCAGTGGGAGGGGTAGGAACTACGAGCAGTACTTC. It codes for CASSGRGRNYEQYF.

The J gene is TRBJ1-3, the V gene TRBV11-2, with no clear D. Per the germline V gene, CDR1 is SGHAT and CDR2 is FQNNGV. Trimming shortened V by 7 bases and J by 4 bases, and 23 bases separated the two germline ends. The CDR3 totals 17 residues. CDR3 sequence reads: CASTQPSDRLGGNTIYF. DNA of the CDR3: TGTGCCAGCACCCAACCATCCGACCGCTTAGGAGGAAACACCATATATTTT.

This clonotype appeared a few times. A much larger clone lies a single base off, so this may be a read error. The V call is TRBV5-6, the J call TRBJ1-1; tentatively, D is TRBD1 (5 bases). Germline CDR1 SGHDT, CDR2 YYEEEE. This CDR3 is 16 amino acids long. The CDR3, as DNA: TGTACCAGCAGCTTCCGGGTAGGGGTACGGGGGACTGAAGCTTTCTTT. Protein: CTSSFRVGVRGTEAFF.

Remarks on this clonotype: The junction does not match germline at one end; this may be a read error. The chain recombines TRBV29-1 with TRBJ2-7; the D call may be TRBD1 or TRBD2 (5 bases each). Germline loops: CDR1 SQVTM, CDR2 ANQGSEA. The CDR3 runs to 13 residues. CDR3 loop: CSVTGQKLYERYF. The CDR3 DNA sequence: TGTAGCGTTACAGGACAAAAACTCTACGAGCGATACTTC.

This clonotype has ten or more counts. This CDR3 is CASSPLEGRGLAYEQYF. The CDR3 bases are TGTGCCAGCAGTCCACTCGAGGGGCGCGGACTCGCCTACGAGCAGTACTTC. The chain links TRBV11-2 to TRBJ2-7; TRBD1 or TRBD2 may be the D gene (5 bases each). The CDR3 runs to 17 residues. Between the trimmed V and J ends, which lost 6 bases and 2 bases, there was a span of 23 bases. Germline V CDR1 and CDR2: SGHAT, FQNNGV. Supplemented by reference TRBV11-2 and TRBJ2-7, the full variable domain reads EAGVAQSPRYKIIEKRQSVAFWCNPISGHATLYWYQQILGQGPKLLIQFQNNGVVDDSQLPKDRFSAERLKGVDSTLKIQPAKLEDSAVYLCASSPLEGRGLAYEQYFGPGTRLTVT.

Worth noting for this clonotype: This CDR3 is missing its conserved last phenylalanine or tryptophan, likely due to a read error. No DNA is shown, since the ends of the CDR3 on it are uncertain; the CDR3 is the one TCRdb lists. The rearrangement links TRBV11-2 to TRBJ2-1; the D segment call TRBD1 is taken from the table without a DNA check. The CDR3 adds up to 14 amino acids, both ends counted. In germline, CDR1 is SGHAT, CDR2 FQNNGV. CDR3 loop: CASSLDQGSNEQLL.